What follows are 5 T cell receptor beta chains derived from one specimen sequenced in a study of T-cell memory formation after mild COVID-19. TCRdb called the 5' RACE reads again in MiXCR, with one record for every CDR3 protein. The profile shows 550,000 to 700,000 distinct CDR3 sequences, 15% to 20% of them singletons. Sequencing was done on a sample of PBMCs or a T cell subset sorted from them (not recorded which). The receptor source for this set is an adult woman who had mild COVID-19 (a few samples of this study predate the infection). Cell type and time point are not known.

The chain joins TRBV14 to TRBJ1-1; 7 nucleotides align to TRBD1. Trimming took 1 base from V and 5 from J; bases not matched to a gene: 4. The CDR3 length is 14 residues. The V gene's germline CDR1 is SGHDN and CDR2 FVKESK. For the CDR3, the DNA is TGTGCCAGCAGCCAAGTTAAGGGGGCAACTGAAGCTTTCTTT. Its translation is CASSQVKGATEAFF.

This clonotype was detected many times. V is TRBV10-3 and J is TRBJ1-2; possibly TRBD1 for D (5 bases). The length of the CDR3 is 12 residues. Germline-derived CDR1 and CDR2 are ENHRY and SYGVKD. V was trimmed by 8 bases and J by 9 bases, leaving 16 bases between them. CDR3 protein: CAIGAEIWSYTF. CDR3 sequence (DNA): TGTGCCATCGGGGCGGAGATATGGAGCTACACCTTC.

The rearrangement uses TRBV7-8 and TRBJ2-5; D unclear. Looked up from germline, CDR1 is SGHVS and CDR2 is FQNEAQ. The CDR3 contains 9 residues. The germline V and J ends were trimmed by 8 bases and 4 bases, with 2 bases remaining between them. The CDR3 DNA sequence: TGTGCCAGCGGAGAGACCCAGTACTTC. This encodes CASGETQYF.

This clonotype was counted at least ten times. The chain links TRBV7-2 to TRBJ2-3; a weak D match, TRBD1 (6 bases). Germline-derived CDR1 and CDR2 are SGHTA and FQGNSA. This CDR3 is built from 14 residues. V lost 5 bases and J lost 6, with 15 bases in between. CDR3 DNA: TGTGCCAGCAGCCAGGGGCAGGGGACGGATACGCAGTATTTT. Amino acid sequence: CASSQGQGTDTQYF.

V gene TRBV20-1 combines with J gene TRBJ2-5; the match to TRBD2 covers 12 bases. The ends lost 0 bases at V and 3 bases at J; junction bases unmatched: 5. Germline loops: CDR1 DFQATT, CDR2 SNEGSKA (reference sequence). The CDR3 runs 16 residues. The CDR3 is CSARDPSGGAKETQYF. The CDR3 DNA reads TGCAGTGCTAGAGACCCTAGCGGGGGGGCTAAAGAGACCCAGTACTTC.